Listed below are T cell receptor beta chains from one sample, sequenced in a study of blood T cell repertoires in COVID-19. Method: immunoSEQ multiplex PCR; TCRdb's copy keeps in-frame clones and lacks some. This table has roughly 68,000 clones, approximately 82% appearing once. The sequenced sample consisted of peripheral blood. The receptors come from a woman aged 80 or over with acute or convalescent COVID-19. CDR3s include the opening cysteine and the closing phenylalanine or tryptophan. Fields, in order: V gene, D gene, J gene, clone size, CDR3 DNA, CDR3 protein. D genes are given only for firm matches. The size field is filled for only some rows; it gives once, few, many or a size class.

>TRBV13|TRBD2|TRBJ2-1|NA
TGTGCCAGCCAGCGGGAGGGCCCAAATGAGCAGTTCTTC
CASQREGPNEQFF
>TRBV7-3|NA|TRBJ2-3|NA
TGTGCCAGCAGCCCCGTAGACAGGAGCACAGATACGCAGTATTTT
CASSPVDRSTDTQYF
>TRBV7-2|NA|TRBJ2-3|NA
TGTGCCAGCAGCGATAATTTTGGACTAGGGGGTCCTTTT
CASSDNFGLGGPF
>TRBV18|TRBD2|TRBJ2-1|NA
TGTGCCAGCTCACCACCGGGACTAGCGTTACATGAGCAGTTCTTC
CASSPPGLALHEQFF
>TRBV5-3|NA|TRBJ2-7|NA
TGTGCCAGAAGCTGGGGGGAGAGGTACGAGCAGTACTTC
CARSWGERYEQYF
>TRBV18|NA|TRBJ2-5|NA
TGTGCCAGCTCACCACCTTCTCAAGAGACCCAGTACTTC
CASSPPSQETQYF
>TRBV2|NA|TRBJ1-5|NA
TGTGCCAGCAGGCCAGGCCCCCCTGGACAAGTTAATCAGCCCCAGCATTTT
CASRPGPPGQVNQPQHF
>TRBV30|TRBD1|TRBJ1-5|NA
TGTGCCTGGAGGGACAGGGCTCCCAATCAGCCCCAGCATTTT
CAWRDRAPNQPQHF
>TRBV19|NA|TRBJ2-1|few
TGTGCCAGTAGTATCACCACCTTCGGACAGATGAGTCGCAATGAGCAGTTCTTC
CASSITTFGQMSRNEQFF
>TRBV6-1|TRBD1|TRBJ1-2|NA
TGTGCCAGCAGTGAAGAGGGACAGGCCTCCTATGGCTACACCTTC
CASSEEGQASYGYTF
>TRBV30|NA|TRBJ2-1|NA
TGTGCCTGGAGTGGTAATCACAATGAGCAGTTCTTC
CAWSGNHNEQFF
>TRBV12-3/TRBV12-4|NA|TRBJ2-3|NA
TGTGCCAGCAGCAGGGTACATACGCAGTATTTT
CASSRVHTQYF
>TRBV7-9|TRBD2|TRBJ2-5|NA
TGTGCCAGCAGCCCACTCGAGCGGGGGGCCCAGTACTTC
CASSPLERGAQYF
>TRBV5-1|NA|TRBJ1-2|once
TGCGCCAGCAGCCTCGGGAATTCCTATGGCTACACCTTC
CASSLGNSYGYTF
>TRBV9|TRBD1|TRBJ1-1|medium-sized
TGTGCCAGCACGGGTCCACAGGGGACGGCTTTCTTT
CASTGPQGTAFF
>TRBV5-1|TRBD1|TRBJ1-2|NA
TGCGCCAGCAGCCCGACAGGGTTCCACTATGGCTACACCTTC
CASSPTGFHYGYTF
>TRBV23-1|NA|TRBJ1-5|NA
TGCGCCAGCCCACCGCAGAGGGCAGGGGATCAGCCCCAGCATTTT
CASPPQRAGDQPQHF
>TRBV29-1|TRBD2|TRBJ2-1|NA
TGCAGCGTTGGTTTGGCGGGAGGCTCCTACAATGAGCAGTTCTTC
CSVGLAGGSYNEQFF
>TRBV11-1|NA|TRBJ2-5|NA
TGTGCCAGCAGCGCGGGACCTGGGGAGACCCAGTACTTC
CASSAGPGETQYF
>TRBV7-9|TRBD2|TRBJ2-7|NA
TGTGCCAGCAGCCCTGAGGGGAGGGTCCCCCACGAGCAGTACTTC
CASSPEGRVPHEQYF
>TRBV27|NA|TRBJ1-4|once
TGTGCCAGCAGTTTAGGGGGGGGTGGAGTGACGGTGGGTGAAAAACTGTTTTTT
CASSLGGGGVTVGEKLFF
>TRBV19|TRBD2|TRBJ2-1|NA
TGTGCCAGTAGTACGACTAGCGGGGTTTACAATGAGCAGTTCTTC
CASSTTSGVYNEQFF
>TRBV5-4|NA|TRBJ1-1|NA
TGTGCCAGCAGCCCCTCGACAGGGAACACTGAAGCTTTCTTT
CASSPSTGNTEAFF
>TRBV25-1|NA|TRBJ2-1|NA
TGTGCCAGCACGCCCGGTAGCGCCGGTCAGTTCTTC
CASTPGSAGQFF
>TRBV3-1/TRBV3-2|TRBD1|TRBJ2-4|NA
TGTGCCAGCAGCCACGAACGTCGCACAGGGGAAGTTCAGTACTTC
CASSHERRTGEVQYF
>TRBV5-6|NA|TRBJ1-2|NA
TGTGCCAGCAGCTTTATCGGGGACAATGGCTACACCTTC
CASSFIGDNGYTF
>TRBV19|TRBD2|TRBJ2-1|NA
TGTGCCAGTAGTGTCATAGCGGGGAGCTCCTACAATGAGCAGTTCTTC
CASSVIAGSSYNEQFF